These 24 T cell receptor beta chains share one sample of origin, sequenced in a study of T cells in Graves' hyperthyroidism and ophthalmopathy (dated by TCRdb to between 2018 and 2021). Libraries were prepared through multiplex PCR. The instrument was an Illumina HiSeq 2000. TCR beta CDR3 regions were amplified from RNA transcripts. The first round of RT-PCR for the TCR CDR3 was performed with the HTBI primer set and the Qiagen OneStep RT-PCR kit. TCRdb reworked the public reads: Q25 trimming with fastp, MiXCR clone assembly, productive beta chains retained. Duplicate CDR3 protein sequences are folded into a single record with the most common DNA and genes. This sample lists over 350,000 distinct CDR3 sequences; approximately 15% were detected once. Of the sample, about 12% falls within the top ten clones. The source material was blood. The receptors were sampled from a young man with Graves' ophthalmopathy.

This clonotype came up a few times. One end of the junction varies from germline; a read error may be responsible. The chain is built from TRBV28 and TRBJ1-2, with 7 bases lining up with TRBD1. The CDR3 is 17 amino acids. CDR1 is MDHEN and CDR2 is SYDVKM in the germline V gene. The CDR3 is CASSFGVSGQALGGCTF. As DNA, the CDR3 is TGTGCCAGCAGTTTCGGGGTCTCCGGACAGGCCCTCGGTGGCTGCACCTTC.

For this clonotype: A much larger clone lies a single base off, so this may be a read error. The chain uses TRBV10-3 and TRBJ1-2; D is undetermined. Germline CDR1 and CDR2: ENHRY and SYGVKD. The length of the CDR3 is 16 residues. In nucleotides, the CDR3 is TGTGCCACCAGTGAGTCGGGTCCCTTAGGCGCTTATGGCTACACCTTC. It yields the protein CATSESGPLGAYGYTF.

This clonotype was seen many times. The chain carries TRBV20-1 and TRBJ2-1, with D unresolved. The CDR3 spans 13 residues. With 0 bases removed from V and 4 bases from J, the gap between germline ends came to 7 bases. Germline-derived CDR1 and CDR2 are DFQATT and SNEGSKA (reference sequence). CDR3: CSARDGTYNEQFF. CDR3 nucleotide sequence: TGCAGTGCTAGAGATGGCACATACAATGAGCAGTTCTTC.

The chain has TRBV13 and TRBJ2-2; either TRBD1 or TRBD2 may fit D (5 bases each). Trimming removed 2 bases from V and 7 bases from J, with 17 bases in between. CDR3 length: 16 amino acids. The V gene's germline CDR1 is PRHDT and CDR2 FYEKMQ (reference sequence). In nucleotides, the CDR3 is TGTGCCAGCAGCTTAACACAGGCTCTAGCTGGCGGGGAGCTGTTTTTT. Protein: CASSLTQALAGGELFF.

The chain links TRBV2 to TRBJ1-5; D might be TRBD1 (6 bases). The CDR3 totals 13 residues. Germline-derived CDR1 and CDR2 are SNHLY and FYNNEI. The V gene lost 7 bases and the J gene lost 4 bases, with 11 bases spanning the gap. The CDR3 nucleotides are TGTGCCAGCAACAGGGACCTAAATCAGCCCCAGCATTTT. Its protein is CASNRDLNQPQHF.

This clonotype was observed many times. The chain combines TRBV12-3 or TRBV12-4 with TRBJ1-2; D call uncertain. Trimming left V 6 bases short and J 7 bases short, with 3 bases between. The CDR3 has 9 residues. Here the CDR3 reads CASSPGYTF. DNA for the CDR3: TGTGCCAGCAGCCCTGGCTACACCTTC.

Ten or more counts support this clonotype. This chain uses TRBV20-1 with TRBJ2-3, with D perhaps being TRBD1 or TRBD2 (5 bases each). Between the trimmed V and J ends, which lost 3 bases and 3 bases, there was a span of 16 bases. The V gene's germline CDR1 is DFQATT and CDR2 SNEGSKA (reference sequence). There are 15 residues in the CDR3. CDR3 coding DNA: TGCAGTGCTAGTCCCCGTGAGGGGCGGACAGATACGCAGTATTTT. This codes for CSASPREGRTDTQYF.

This clonotype was detected many times. The chain is built from TRBV10-3 and TRBJ2-7, with D perhaps TRBD1 (6 bases). CDR3 length equals 15 residues. V gave up 0 bases and J gave up 0 bases, with 9 bases separating them. CDR1 is ENHRY and CDR2 is SYGVKD in the germline V gene. CDR3 sequence reads: CAISESRTASYEQYF. CDR3 nucleotide sequence: TGTGCCATCAGTGAGTCACGGACAGCCTCCTACGAGCAGTACTTC.

At least ten counts were recorded for this clonotype. This chain connects TRBV18 to TRBJ2-1, with 9 bases identical to TRBD2. The CDR3 consists of 16 residues. With 6 bases clipped from V and 4 bases from J, the junction kept 10 bases outside the gene matches. Germline CDR1 KGHSH, CDR2 LQKENI. The CDR3 loop reads CASSRQGLANYNEQFF. As DNA, the CDR3 is TGTGCCAGCTCGCGGCAAGGACTAGCGAATTACAATGAGCAGTTCTTC.

About this clonotype: It may be a read error: a sequence one base away is much more abundant. The chain uses TRBV6-2 or TRBV6-3 and TRBJ2-7; a possible D gene is TRBD2 (5 bases). This CDR3 has 14 amino acids. The V end was cut by 7 bases, the J end by 8 bases, with 21 bases between. From germline, CDR1 is MNHEY and CDR2 SVGEGT. CDR3 DNA: TGTGCCAGCACCTCTGGACTGGGGTTCGACAAGCAGTACTTC. Its translation is CASTSGLGFDKQYF.

At least ten counts were recorded for this clonotype. The chain uses TRBV20-1 and TRBJ2-7; the D gene is possibly TRBD2 (6 bases). The CDR3 is 14 amino acids. The V end was cut by 5 bases, the J end by 2 bases, with 16 bases between. CDR1 is DFQATT and CDR2 is SNEGSKA in the germline V gene (reference sequence). This CDR3 is CSAQRIAEPYEQYF. CDR3 DNA sequence: TGCAGTGCTCAACGAATAGCGGAGCCCTACGAGCAGTACTTC.

This clonotype was seen once. The CDR3 here is CASSRLAGVLEQYF. The CDR3 region has the DNA TGTGCCAGCAGCCGACTAGCGGGAGTCCTAGAGCAGTACTTC. This rearrangement joins TRBV5-4 to TRBJ2-7; 12 bases are shared with TRBD2. In germline, CDR1 is SGHNT, CDR2 YYREEE (reference sequence). J gave up 7 bases and V 4 bases, and 6 bases lay outside the gene matches. The CDR3 is 14 residues long.

The table lists this clonotype with many counts. This chain links TRBV11-2 with TRBJ2-5, with TRBD2 matching 10 bases. This CDR3 contains 19 residues. Germline V CDR1 and CDR2: SGHAT, FQNNGV. J was trimmed by 5 bases and V by 2 bases; bases with no gene match: 17. The CDR3 nucleotides read TGTGCCAGCAGCTTAAGAAGGGATAGCGGGGGGTCCGCTTGGGAGACCCAGTACTTC. Translated, it gives CASSLRRDSGGSAWETQYF.

Many counts were recorded for this clonotype. The rearrangement joins TRBV4-2 to TRBJ2-7; D may be TRBD1 (5 bases). The CDR3 spans 15 residues. The germline V gene has CDR1 LGHNA and CDR2 YNFKEQ. The V gene lost 2 bases and the J gene lost 0 bases, with 11 bases spanning the gap. CDR3 coding DNA: TGTGCCAGCAGCCAATCAGGGATTAGCTCCTACGAGCAGTACTTC. Translation: CASSQSGISSYEQYF.

This clonotype has ten or more counts. The chain uses TRBV7-9 and TRBJ1-1; D is unresolved. The germline V gene has CDR1 SEHNR and CDR2 FQNEAQ (reference sequence). CDR3 size: 12 residues. V lost 3 bases and J 6 bases, leaving 8 bases between the germline ends. CDR3 nucleotide sequence: TGTGCCAGCAGCTTTGAAGGGCCTGAAGCTTTCTTT. Protein: CASSFEGPEAFF. The variable domain in full, with the rest retrieved from reference TRBV7-9 and TRBJ1-1, is DTGVSQNPRHKITKRGQNVTFRCDPISEHNRLYWYRQTLGQGPEFLTYFQNEAQLEKSRLLSDRFSAERPKGSFSTLEIQRTEQGDSAMYLCASSFEGPEAFFGQGTRLTVV.

This sequence joins TRBV10-3 and TRBJ2-5; 9 bases are shared with TRBD1. Germline CDR1 is ENHRY and CDR2 is SYGVKD. J lost 1 base, V lost 4 bases, and 7 bases had no gene match. The CDR3 has 16 amino acids. CDR3 nucleotide sequence: TGTGCCATCAGTGCCCGGGACAGGGCCTTCCAAGAGACCCAGTACTTC. This encodes CAISARDRAFQETQYF.

CDR3 sequence: CASGSVSYNEQFF. DNA of the CDR3: TGTGCTAGTGGTTCGGTCTCCTACAATGAGCAGTTCTTC. The rearrangement links TRBV12-5 to TRBJ2-1; unclear D gene. The V end lost 4 bases, the J end lost 0 bases, and 4 bases lay between the germline ends. Germline-derived CDR1 and CDR2 are LGHNT and FRNRAP. The CDR3 has 13 amino acids.

This clonotype was observed a few times. The rearrangement uses TRBV6-1 and TRBJ2-7; a possible D gene is TRBD1 (6 bases). The germline V and J ends were trimmed by 8 bases and 2 bases, with 16 bases remaining between them. The length of the CDR3 is 14 residues. CDR1 and CDR2 from the germline V gene are MNHNS and SASEGT. Here the CDR3 reads CASQKYRVTYEQYF. CDR3 DNA sequence: TGTGCCAGCCAAAAATACAGGGTAACCTACGAGCAGTACTTC.

This clonotype turned up a few times. The V call is TRBV29-1, the J call TRBJ2-1; TRBD1 or TRBD2 may be the D gene (5 bases each). CDR3 length: 12 amino acids. V gave up 7 bases and J gave up 6 bases, with 13 bases separating them. The germline V gene has CDR1 SQVTM and CDR2 ANQGSEA. The CDR3 bases are TGCAGCGAACGGGACGCTCGCAATGAGCAGTTCTTC. Its protein is CSERDARNEQFF.

The chain carries TRBV20-1 and TRBJ2-7, with D possibly called TRBD1 or TRBD2 (5 bases each). Germline V lookup: CDR1 DFQATT, CDR2 SNEGSKA (reference sequence). Trimming shortened V by 3 bases and J by 1 base, and 16 bases separated the two germline ends. CDR3 size: 15 residues. CDR3: CSASSRDGASYEQYF. The CDR3 bases are TGCAGTGCTAGTAGTAGGGACGGAGCTTCCTACGAGCAGTACTTC.

This chain uses TRBV6-4 with TRBJ2-1, with TRBD2 identical over 8 bases. The CDR3 runs to 20 residues. After removal of 3 bases from V and 4 bases from J, the junction contained 20 bases not matched to a gene. Germline V gives CDR1 MRHNA, CDR2 SNTAGT. The CDR3 loop reads CASSEGTPLLGTRGYNEQFF. The CDR3 DNA reads as TGTGCCAGCAGTGAAGGTACCCCCCTCCTCGGGACTAGAGGGTACAATGAGCAGTTCTTC.

In the case of this clonotype: A much more abundant neighbour one base away suggests this may be a read error. The V gene is TRBV28, the J gene TRBJ1-2; no clear D. The germline V gene encodes CDR1 MDHEN and CDR2 SYDVKM. There are 14 residues in the CDR3. For the CDR3, the DNA is TGTGCCAGCACTCCGCTGTTGGGTTTAAATGGCCACACCTTC. This gives the protein CASTPLLGLNGHTF.

On this clonotype: Since a much larger clone is just one base distant, this may be a read error. This is likely a read error, given that the CDR3 carries no conserved phenylalanine or tryptophan at its end. This chain uses TRBV5-1 with TRBJ2-1; possibly TRBD1 for D (5 bases). The CDR3 loop spans 16 amino acids. V was pared by 2 bases and J by 6 bases, with 18 bases between. In germline, CDR1 is SGHRS, CDR2 YFSETQ. CDR3 protein: CASSFVRVQGRNEQFS. The CDR3 region has the DNA TGCGCCAGCAGCTTTGTACGCGTGCAGGGTCGCAATGAGCAGTTCTCC.

The CDR3, as DNA: TGTGCCAGCGCCGGGACAGGGACTCCTAATGAAAAACTGTTTTTT. Encoded protein: CASAGTGTPNEKLFF. The chain joins TRBV25-1 to TRBJ1-4, with TRBD1 matching over 9 bases. Germline CDR1 reads MGHDK; CDR2 reads SYGVNS. CDR3 size: 15 residues. V gave up 8 bases and J gave up 3 bases; unmatched junction bases: 7.